Listed here are 22 T cell receptor beta chains from one sample, sequenced in a study of shared clonotypes between healthy human individuals. Data came from immunoSEQ multiplex PCR; TCRdb stores just in-frame clones and leaves some out. This table holds roughly 2.2 million clones, 80% to 95% found once. Sequencing used naive CD4+ T cells from PBMCs. Subset here: CD45RA+ positively selected. The origin of the receptors is a man younger than 35 in good health. Some clones in this sample may be carry-over from other donors' samples.

The genes are TRBV18 and TRBJ1-3, with 9 bases aligning to TRBD1. Germline CDR1 KGHSH, CDR2 LQKENI. After removal of 3 bases from V and 0 bases from J, the junction contained 9 bases not matched to a gene. The CDR3 runs 18 residues. For the CDR3, the DNA is TGTGCCAGCTCACCCTCCGACAGGGGGGTCTTCTCTGGAAACACCATATATTTT. It specifies CASSPSDRGVFSGNTIYF.

The chain is built from TRBV7-3 and TRBJ2-5, with 9 bases fitting TRBD1. In germline, CDR1 is SGHTA, CDR2 FQGTGA. CDR3 length: 16 residues. J was trimmed by 5 bases and V by 5 bases; bases with no gene match: 12. The CDR3 region has the DNA TGTGCCAGCAGCCTCGGGGACAGGGAAAGGCGGGAGACCCAGTACTTC. Protein sequence: CASSLGDRERRETQYF. Variable domain in full (rest from reference TRBV7-3 and TRBJ2-5): GAGVSQTPSNKVTEKGKYVELRCDPISGHTALYWYRQSLGQGPEFLIYFQGTGAADDSGLPNDRFFAVRPEGSVSTLKIQRTERGDSAVYLCASSLGDRERRETQYFGPGTRLLVL.

This chain links TRBV7-6 with TRBJ2-5; 11 bases match TRBD2. This CDR3 has 15 residues. With V trimmed by 3 bases and J by 5 bases, 5 bases remained unmatched. The germline gives CDR1 SGHVS, CDR2 FNYEAQ. This chain's CDR3 is CASSFLAGGSETQYF. Here the CDR3 DNA reads TGTGCCAGCAGCTTCCTAGCGGGAGGTAGTGAGACCCAGTACTTC.

The chain uses TRBV14 and TRBJ2-2; D could derive from TRBD1 or TRBD2 (5 bases each). V lost 2 bases and J 6 bases, leaving 7 bases between the germline ends. The CDR3 sequence is 13 residues long. Germline V CDR1 and CDR2: SGHDN, FVKESK. CDR3 loop: CASSQWGSGELFF. The CDR3 DNA reads TGTGCCAGCAGCCAATGGGGGTCCGGGGAGCTGTTTTTT.

This chain joins TRBV15 and TRBJ2-5, with D possibly matching TRBD2 (7 bases). Looked up from germline, CDR1 is LNHNV and CDR2 is YYDKDF (reference sequence). The germline V and J ends were trimmed by 0 bases and 5 bases, with 16 bases remaining between them. This CDR3 region has 16 residues. CDR3 DNA sequence: TGTGCCACCAGCAGAGATCGGGGGGCCTTTGGGGAGACCCAGTACTTC. Its translation: CATSRDRGAFGETQYF.

The chain uses TRBV6-5 and TRBJ1-4; perhaps TRBD1 as D (5 bases). The CDR3 is 15 amino acids. Per germline, CDR1 MNHEY and CDR2 SVGAGI. The V gene lost 6 bases and the J gene lost 4 bases, with 15 bases spanning the gap. Here the CDR3 DNA reads TGTGCCAGCAGGCCCCCCGGGGCCCTTAATGAAAAACTGTTTTTT. Translated: CASRPPGALNEKLFF.

This rearrangement joins TRBV5-8 to TRBJ2-7; TRBD2 is a possible D gene (5 bases). V was cut by 0 bases and J by 3 bases, with 10 bases left in between. Germline V gives CDR1 SGHTS, CDR2 YDEGEE. The CDR3 length is 14 residues. As DNA, the CDR3 is TGTGCCAGCAGCTTGGGTCGGGATTACTACGAGCAGTACTTC. It is translated as CASSLGRDYYEQYF.

The genes are TRBV18 and TRBJ1-1, with D possibly being TRBD1 (5 bases). Between the trimmed V and J ends, which lost 1 base and 7 bases, there was a span of 13 bases. This CDR3 is 14 amino acids long. The germline gives CDR1 KGHSH, CDR2 LQKENI. The CDR3 DNA reads TGTGCCAGCTCACCACGTGGGGTAGGGGTTGAAGCTTTCTTT. Translation: CASSPRGVGVEAFF.

The count of this clone is one. The chain uses TRBV13 and TRBJ2-5, with 7 bases that match TRBD2. The trim removed 5 bases at V and 7 bases at J, leaving 10 bases unmatched. The CDR3 is 14 amino acids. CDR1 is PRHDT, CDR2 FYEKMQ, per germline (reference sequence). The CDR3 sequence is CASSPPAGVGTQYF. CDR3 DNA: TGTGCCAGCAGCCCCCCGGCGGGAGTCGGGACCCAGTACTTC.

V gene TRBV4-3 combines with J gene TRBJ2-2; 7 bases fit TRBD2. V was pared by 1 base and J by 5 bases, with 7 bases of the junction left unmatched. This CDR3 is built from 16 residues. Germline CDR1 and CDR2: LGHNA and YSLEER. The CDR3 protein is CASSQAAGAGTGELFF. DNA for the CDR3: TGCGCCAGCAGCCAAGCGGCGGGAGCTGGGACCGGGGAGCTGTTTTTT.

The genes are TRBV21-1 and TRBJ2-6; the table names TRBD2, a call not compared with the DNA. TRBV21-1 corresponds to a pseudogene. CDR3 length: 20 residues. The CDR3 region has the DNA TGTGCCAGGCGGGGTTTCCATGTTGGTGGAAGGCCCTCTGGGGCCAACGTCCTGACTTTC. Residues: CARRGFHVGGRPSGANVLTF.

The chain employs TRBV4-3 and TRBJ2-1; D remains ambiguous. The CDR3 covers 14 residues. Germline CDR1 LGHNA, CDR2 YSLEER. The V end was cut by 0 bases, the J end by 6 bases, with 9 bases between. This CDR3 reads CASSQDATPNEQFF. The CDR3 region has the DNA TGCGCCAGCAGCCAAGATGCCACCCCCAATGAGCAGTTCTTC.

This clone was detected only once. V is TRBV18 and J is TRBJ1-4, with D maybe TRBD1 (6 bases). CDR1 and CDR2 (germline): KGHSH, LQKENI. V was shortened by 1 base and J by 6 bases, with 9 bases between the two germline ends. This CDR3 region has 14 residues. The CDR3 protein is CASSPLSGDEKLFF. For the CDR3, the DNA is TGTGCCAGCTCACCACTGTCAGGGGATGAAAAACTGTTTTTT.

This chain joins TRBV29-1 and TRBJ1-2, with D perhaps matching TRBD1 (5 bases). There are 14 residues in the CDR3. The V gene's germline CDR1 is SQVTM and CDR2 ANQGSEA. V was trimmed by 3 bases and J by 0 bases, leaving 11 bases between them. CDR3 sequence: CSVEGGAPNYGYTF. Here the CDR3 DNA reads TGCAGCGTTGAGGGTGGGGCCCCTAACTATGGCTACACCTTC.

The V call is TRBV27, the J call TRBJ2-4; D is uncertain. CDR1 is MNHEY and CDR2 is SMNVEV in the germline V gene (reference sequence). Trimming removed 4 bases from V and 1 base from J, with 17 bases in between. CDR3 length equals 17 residues. In DNA, the CDR3 is TGTGCCAGCAGTTCGGTGCCCGTAGATGAGGCCAAAAACATTCAGTACTTC. It yields the protein CASSSVPVDEAKNIQYF.

This clone has only one observation. CDR3 coding DNA: TGTGCCACAACCCGACAGGGTAATGAAAAACTGTTTTTT. It is translated as CATTRQGNEKLFF. The genes are TRBV28 and TRBJ1-4; 7 bases fit TRBD1. V lost 10 bases and J lost 4; bases outside the gene matches: 6. Germline V CDR1 and CDR2: MDHEN, SYDVKM. There are 13 residues in the CDR3.

This chain links TRBV6-6 with TRBJ2-7; perhaps TRBD1 as D (6 bases). The CDR3 contains 16 residues. V was cut by 0 bases and J by 3 bases, with 15 bases left in between. The germline gives CDR1 MNHNY, CDR2 SVGAGI (reference sequence). The CDR3 DNA reads as TGTGCCAGCAGTTACTCAAGTGGCAACAGGGTCTACGAGCAGTACTTC. Amino acids: CASSYSSGNRVYEQYF.

The rearrangement uses TRBV28 and TRBJ1-4; TRBD1 is a possible D gene (6 bases). The length of the CDR3 is 14 residues. CDR1 and CDR2 from the germline V gene are MDHEN and SYDVKM. V lost 4 bases, J lost 8 bases, and 14 bases lay in between. The CDR3 is CASSSGGAEEKLFF. For the CDR3, the DNA is TGTGCCAGCAGTTCGGGGGGGGCCGAAGAAAAACTGTTTTTT.

The gene calls are TRBV9 and TRBJ2-7, with D perhaps matching TRBD2 (6 bases). V lost 0 bases, J lost 4 bases, and 14 bases lay in between. This CDR3 has 15 residues. Germline V lookup: CDR1 SGDLS, CDR2 YYNGEE. Here the CDR3 DNA reads TGTGCCAGCAGCGTAGCAGAGGGACTGGCTTACGAGCAGTACTTC. It is translated as CASSVAEGLAYEQYF.

Turning to this clone: The same CDR3 is also encoded by other DNA sequences in this sample. The chain carries TRBV27 and TRBJ1-5, with a tentative D call TRBD1 (6 bases). CDR3 length: 14 amino acids. Deletions cut 2 bases from V and 5 bases from J, with 10 bases between. Germline lookup yields CDR1 MNHEY and CDR2 SMNVEV (reference sequence). The CDR3: CASSLLAGDQPQHF. The CDR3 DNA sequence: TGTGCCAGCAGTTTACTCGCAGGGGATCAGCCCCAGCATTTT.

This clone was observed a single time. The chain combines TRBV5-6 with TRBJ2-4; a weak D match, TRBD1 (8 bases). V shed 5 bases and J shed 8 bases, with 14 bases lying between them. The germline V gene has CDR1 SGHDT and CDR2 YYEEEE. The CDR3 covers 13 residues. CDR3 nucleotides: TGTGCCAGCAGTAATACAGGGGGGGACATTCAGTACTTC. Translated: CASSNTGGDIQYF.

The chain couples TRBV5-1 to TRBJ2-5; D not certain. The CDR3 covers 14 residues. Trimming left V 5 bases short and J 2 bases short, with 13 bases between. The germline V gene encodes CDR1 SGHRS and CDR2 YFSETQ. CDR3 bases: TGCGCCAGCAGTGTAGGGTCGCAACAAGAGACCCAGTACTTC. This encodes CASSVGSQQETQYF.